This TCR beta chain originates from a study of blood T cells in healthy people across ages. This clonotype turned up a few times. Alongside a J-beta primer mix, a sample-barcoded 5' primer served in a second PCR lasting roughly 6 to 11 cycles. TCRdb passed the 5' RACE reads through MiXCR, listing each CDR3 protein once. The table lists around 280,000 distinct CDR3 sequences, roughly 26% of them singletons. This TCR was sampled from a woman aged 70-85 years in good health. The source material was blood.

The CDR3 coding sequence is TGTGCCAGCTCACCTAGGCGGGGCATCGAGAGGGAGCAGTACTTC. This translates into CASSPRRGIEREQYF. The rearrangement joins TRBV18 to TRBJ2-7, with D tentatively TRBD2 (6 bases). CDR1 is KGHSH and CDR2 is LQKENI in the germline V gene. V was pared by 3 bases and J by 7 bases, with 19 bases between. This CDR3 comprises 15 residues.